The rows below give T cell receptor beta chains drawn from one sample of a study of blood T cell repertoires in COVID-19. This table comes from immunoSEQ multiplex PCR, and its TCRdb copy is limited to in-frame clones, with some not included. The data contain about 90,000 clones, less than 95% of them singletons. The material sequenced was peripheral blood. All receptors derive from a human donor with active COVID-19. The donor label of this sample is uncertain. CDR3s include the opening cysteine and the closing phenylalanine or tryptophan. Fields, in order: clone size, J gene, D gene, V gene, CDR3 protein, CDR3 DNA. A D gene is named only where the DNA matches it firmly. Only some rows state a clone size, as once, few, many or a class for expanded clones.

>NA|TRBJ1-1|TRBD1|TRBV9
CASSKPGTGNTEAFF
TGTGCCAGCAGTAAACCCGGGACAGGGAACACTGAAGCTTTCTTT
>NA|TRBJ1-4|NA|TRBV19
CASSIGGQAHEKLFF
TGTGCCAGTAGTATAGGCGGGCAGGCCCATGAAAAACTGTTTTTT
>NA|TRBJ1-2|NA|TRBV5-6
CASSLDGGYGYTF
TGTGCCAGCAGCCTGGACGGAGGCTATGGCTACACCTTC
>NA|TRBJ1-1|NA|TRBV6-5
CASSTGYRAEAFF
TGTGCCAGCAGTACAGGGTATAGAGCTGAAGCTTTCTTT
>NA|TRBJ2-5|TRBD1|TRBV7-9
CASSWGQGGRETQYF
TGTGCCAGCAGCTGGGGACAGGGGGGTCGGGAGACCCAGTACTTC
>NA|TRBJ2-3|TRBD2|TRBV9
CASSVSGGASTDTQYF
TGTGCCAGCAGCGTTAGCGGGGGGGCTAGCACAGATACGCAGTATTTT
>NA|TRBJ1-1|TRBD1|TRBV5-1
CASSLGTGGVEGAFF
TGCGCCAGCAGCTTGGGGACAGGGGGCGTAGAAGGAGCTTTCTTT
>few|TRBJ2-7|TRBD1|TRBV7-2
CASSFHSQGQGAFEQYF
TGTGCCAGCAGCTTCCACAGCCAGGGACAGGGGGCTTTCGAGCAGTACTTC
>NA|TRBJ1-1|TRBD1|TRBV10-3
CAISESRDSSKNTEAFF
TGTGCCATCAGTGAGTCGAGGGACAGCTCTAAGAACACTGAAGCTTTCTTT
>once|TRBJ1-5|NA|TRBV28
CASKGSNNQPQHF
TGTGCCAGCAAAGGGAGCAACAATCAGCCCCAGCATTTT
>NA|TRBJ1-2|NA|TRBV12-3/TRBV12-4
CASSFQVYYGYTF
TGTGCCAGCAGTTTTCAGGTCTACTATGGCTACACCTTC
>NA|TRBJ2-7|TRBD1|TRBV5-5
CASSPSPQGDEQYF
TGTGCCAGCAGCCCCTCCCCACAGGGGGACGAGCAGTACTTC
>NA|TRBJ2-3|NA|TRBV14
CASSQDLTGTDTQYF
TGTGCCAGCAGCCAAGATCTTACGGGCACAGATACGCAGTATTTT
>NA|TRBJ1-4|NA|TRBV18
CASSPGASTNEKLFF
TGTGCCAGCTCTCCTGGGGCCTCAACTAATGAAAAACTGTTTTTT
>NA|TRBJ1-5|TRBD1|TRBV5-6
CASSSYDRGGNQPQHF
TGTGCCAGCAGCTCCTACGACAGGGGTGGCAATCAGCCCCAGCATTTT
>NA|TRBJ2-2|NA|TRBV6-2/TRBV6-3
CASSSQRRLNTGELFF
TGTGCCAGCAGTTCCCAACGCAGACTGAACACCGGGGAGCTGTTTTTT
>NA|TRBJ2-7|NA|TRBV5-1
CASSTRSSDTYEQYF
TGCGCCAGCAGTACAAGATCCTCAGACACCTACGAGCAGTACTTC
>NA|TRBJ2-3|TRBD1|TRBV6-6
CASSHGTVSTDTQYF
TGTGCCAGCAGTCACGGGACAGTTAGCACAGATACGCAGTATTTT
>NA|TRBJ2-1|NA|TRBV6-4
CASSDSGGRQFF
TGTGCCAGCAGTGACTCTGGCGGGCGGCAGTTCTTC
>NA|TRBJ2-1|TRBD2|TRBV7-2
CASSLLAGGNEQFF
TGTGCCAGCAGCTTACTAGCGGGGGGTAATGAGCAGTTCTTC
>NA|TRBJ2-7|NA|TRBV11-2
CASSFTSQVHEQYF
TGTGCCAGCAGCTTCACCTCACAGGTCCACGAGCAGTACTTC
>NA|TRBJ2-3|NA|TRBV14
CASSLASTDTQYF
TGTGCCAGCAGCTTAGCTAGCACAGATACGCAGTATTTT
>once|TRBJ1-1|NA|TRBV7-9
CASSSGRGTEAFF
TGTGCCAGCAGCTCAGGGAGGGGCACTGAAGCTTTCTTT
>NA|TRBJ2-7|NA|TRBV21-1
CASSKPGQGAIEQYF
TGTGCCAGCAGCAAACCGGGACAGGGGGCGATCGAGCAGTACTTC
>NA|TRBJ2-7|NA|TRBV9
CASSVGQALEQYF
TGTGCCAGCAGCGTAGGCCAGGCCCTGGAGCAGTACTTC
>NA|TRBJ1-2|NA|TRBV12-3/TRBV12-4
CASSFGGDYGYTF
TGTGCCAGCAGTTTTGGCGGCGACTATGGCTACACCTTC
>NA|TRBJ1-5|NA|TRBV6-5
CASRPQANQPQHF
TGTGCCAGCAGGCCACAGGCCAATCAGCCCCAGCATTTT
>NA|TRBJ2-2|TRBD1|TRBV3-1/TRBV3-2
CASSPRDRGKGGELFF
TGTGCCAGCAGCCCGCGGGACAGGGGGAAGGGCGGGGAGCTGTTTTTT
>NA|TRBJ2-1|TRBD2|TRBV29-1
CSVEGGTSGVYNEQFF
TGCAGCGTTGAAGGGGGGACTAGCGGGGTCTACAATGAGCAGTTCTTC
>NA|TRBJ2-5|TRBD2|TRBV7-6
CASSLGGTSGGRKTQYF
TGTGCCAGCAGCTTAGGAGGGACTAGCGGGGGTCGAAAGACCCAGTACTTC
>NA|TRBJ2-1|TRBD1|TRBV24-1
CATSDSKTGSFTYNEQFF
TGTGCCACCAGTGACAGTAAGACAGGGTCCTTTACCTACAATGAGCAGTTCTTC
>NA|TRBJ1-4|NA|TRBV12-3/TRBV12-4
CATKGRGEKLFF
TGTGCCACGAAGGGCAGGGGAGAAAAACTGTTTTTT
>NA|TRBJ1-1|NA|TRBV6-5
CASSYSQGLMNTEAFF
TGTGCCAGCAGTTACTCTCAGGGGCTGATGAACACTGAAGCTTTCTTT
>NA|TRBJ2-7|TRBD2|TRBV2
CASSTKPGLAGGPRWYEQYF
TGTGCCAGCAGTACAAAACCGGGACTAGCGGGGGGGCCGCGATGGTACGAGCAGTACTTC
>NA|TRBJ2-1|NA|TRBV7-3
CASSLNSGVYNEQFF
TGTGCCAGCAGCTTAAATAGCGGAGTCTACAATGAGCAGTTCTTC
>NA|TRBJ2-7|TRBD2|TRBV27
CASSFEAGGYEQYF
TGTGCCAGCAGTTTCGAAGCGGGGGGCTACGAGCAGTACTTC
>NA|TRBJ1-2|NA|TRBV6-1
CASSEGEGIWGYTF
TGTGCCAGCAGTGAAGGCGAGGGAATTTGGGGCTACACCTTC
>NA|TRBJ1-2|TRBD1|TRBV19
CASSRLVDRGRNHYGYTF
TGTGCCAGTAGTAGGCTTGTGGACAGGGGGCGCAATCACTATGGCTACACCTTC
>NA|TRBJ1-6|TRBD1|TRBV28
CASSLSGGHNSPLHF
TGTGCCAGCAGTTTATCAGGGGGTCATAATTCACCCCTCCACTTT
>NA|TRBJ2-7|NA|TRBV25-1
CASSDLGQSLSYEQYF
TGTGCCAGCAGTGACCTTGGACAGAGTCTCTCCTACGAGCAGTACTTC
>NA|TRBJ2-2|TRBD1|TRBV6-5
CASISGGWGGELFF
TGTGCCAGCATTTCAGGGGGCTGGGGCGGGGAGCTGTTTTTT
>NA|TRBJ2-7|NA|TRBV29-1
CSTTDSSYEQYF
TGCAGCACAACTGACAGCTCCTACGAGCAGTACTTC
>few|TRBJ2-3|NA|TRBV19
CASSREQGADTQYF
TGTGCCAGTAGTAGGGAACAGGGCGCGGATACGCAGTATTTT
>NA|TRBJ2-5|NA|TRBV3-1/TRBV3-2
CASSQVPDETQYF
TGTGCCAGCAGCCAAGTCCCAGATGAGACCCAGTACTTC
>NA|TRBJ1-3|NA|TRBV6-1
CASSGAHAPPGNTIYF
TGTGCCAGCAGTGGGGCACACGCTCCCCCTGGAAACACCATATATTTT
>NA|TRBJ2-5|TRBD1|TRBV6-5
CASSYSTGAETQYF
TGTGCCAGCAGTTATTCCACAGGGGCGGAGACCCAGTACTTC
>NA|TRBJ1-4|TRBD1|TRBV7-2
CASSYRGGEKLFF
TGTGCCAGCAGCTACAGGGGTGGGGAAAAACTGTTTTTT
>NA|TRBJ1-1|TRBD1|TRBV4-1
CASSQVDREGTEAFF
TGCGCCAGCAGCCAAGTGGACAGGGAGGGCACTGAAGCTTTCTTT
>NA|TRBJ2-1|NA|TRBV14
CASSQIFGQGGNEQFF
TGTGCCAGCAGCCAAATTTTTGGACAGGGAGGGAATGAGCAGTTCTTC
>once|TRBJ2-7|NA|TRBV7-2
CASSQTDTYEQYF
TGTGCCAGCAGCCAAACGGACACCTACGAGCAGTACTTC
>NA|TRBJ1-1|NA|TRBV5-1
CASSLGQVNPEAFF
TGCGCCAGCAGCTTGGGTCAGGTAAACCCTGAAGCTTTCTTT
>NA|TRBJ2-5|NA|TRBV12-2
CASRLALGTGRETQYF
TGTGCAAGTCGCTTAGCGCTAGGGACAGGGAGGGAGACCCAGTACTTC
>NA|TRBJ2-1|TRBD1|TRBV6-5
CASRLGQGPYNEQFF
TGTGCCAGCAGACTAGGACAGGGGCCCTACAATGAGCAGTTCTTC
>NA|TRBJ1-2|NA|TRBV2
CASSEWPVGGRVVNYGYTF
TGTGCCAGCAGTGAATGGCCCGTAGGAGGGCGAGTCGTTAACTATGGCTACACCTTC
>NA|TRBJ1-2|NA|TRBV6-2/TRBV6-3
CASSTDGFYGYTF
TGTGCCAGCAGTACCGACGGGTTCTATGGCTACACCTTC
>NA|TRBJ1-2|NA|TRBV7-9
CASSLGQANGYTF
TGTGCCAGCAGCTTAGGCCAGGCTAATGGCTACACCTTC
>NA|TRBJ2-7|TRBD1|TRBV29-1
CSVGDQGQESYEQYF
TGCAGCGTTGGAGACCAGGGACAGGAGAGCTACGAGCAGTACTTC